Listed here are 23 T cell receptor beta chains from one sample, sequenced in a study of cytomegalovirus exposure and HLA in healthy donors. The protocol was immunoSEQ multiplex PCR, while the TCRdb copy is restricted to in-frame clones and leaves out a portion. The sample lists hundreds of thousands of clones; around nine tenths were seen once. Source material: PBMCs. These receptors all stem from a man between 18 and 29 years old in good health and CMV-seronegative.

The chain couples TRBV9 to TRBJ2-1; possible D gene TRBD2, 7 bases. CDR1 and CDR2 from the germline V gene are SGDLS and YYNGEE. V was shortened by 1 base and J by 3 bases, with 14 bases between the two germline ends. The CDR3 spans 16 residues. In DNA form, the CDR3 reads TGTGCCAGCAGCGTAATGAAGGGGGGGAACTACAATGAGCAGTTCTTC. It yields the protein CASSVMKGGNYNEQFF.

This chain links TRBV27 with TRBJ2-7; 7 bases are a match to TRBD2. V shed 2 bases and J 7 bases; nucleotides not matched to a gene: 20. CDR3 size: 18 residues. Germline loops: CDR1 MNHEY, CDR2 SMNVEV (reference sequence). The CDR3 sequence: CASSLKPPLGAGSWEQYF. CDR3 in DNA: TGTGCCAGCAGTTTAAAGCCCCCTTTGGGAGCGGGATCGTGGGAGCAGTACTTC.

The chain employs TRBV7-9 and TRBJ2-2; D is perhaps TRBD2 (5 bases). V was pared by 5 bases and J by 0 bases, with 13 bases between. The CDR3 runs to 16 residues. CDR1 is SEHNR, CDR2 FQNEAQ, per germline (reference sequence). This CDR3 reads CASSRDVTSNTGELFF. The CDR3 nucleotides are TGTGCCAGCAGCCGGGATGTTACTTCGAACACCGGGGAGCTGTTTTTT.

The rearrangement uses TRBV19 and TRBJ1-5; tentative D call: TRBD1 (5 bases). Trimming stripped 9 bases from V and 2 bases from J, with 20 bases between. The CDR3 sequence is 16 residues long. The V gene's germline CDR1 is LNHDA and CDR2 SQIVND (reference sequence). In DNA form, the CDR3 reads TGTGCCAGCTCAGACGTCCAGGTGGGGCGCAATCAGCCCCAGCATTTT. Its translation is CASSDVQVGRNQPQHF.

This clone was detected only once. This chain joins TRBV9 and TRBJ2-1; TRBD1 agrees at 11 bases. Germline-derived CDR1 and CDR2 are SGDLS and YYNGEE. With V trimmed by 6 bases and J by 9 bases, 5 bases remained unmatched. CDR3 length equals 13 residues. CDR3 in amino acids: CASTGQGAREQFF. CDR3 DNA: TGTGCCAGCACCGGACAGGGGGCTCGTGAGCAGTTCTTC.

The gene calls are TRBV11-2 and TRBJ1-4; tentatively, D is TRBD1 (6 bases). Germline loops: CDR1 SGHAT, CDR2 FQNNGV. V was trimmed by 3 bases and J by 0 bases, leaving 14 bases between them. The CDR3 spans 17 residues. CDR3: CASSLGRGTATNEKLFF. The CDR3, as DNA: TGTGCCAGCAGCTTGGGCAGGGGTACTGCAACTAATGAAAAACTGTTTTTT.

This clone was seen more than once but under ten times. The chain is built from TRBV7-9 and TRBJ2-7; D remains ambiguous. V lost 5 bases, J lost 3 bases, and 8 bases lay in between. Germline CDR1 is SEHNR and CDR2 is FQNEAQ (reference sequence). The CDR3 has 12 residues. This CDR3 reads CASSPYGYEQYF. The DNA of the CDR3 is TGTGCCAGCAGCCCCTATGGCTACGAGCAGTACTTC.

This clone was seen more than once but under ten times. The chain combines TRBV7-6 with TRBJ1-5; D is unresolved. CDR1 and CDR2 (germline): SGHVS, FNYEAQ. The CDR3 extends over 12 amino acids. Trimming shortened V by 2 bases and J by 8 bases, and 7 bases separated the two germline ends. The CDR3 bases are TGTGCCAGCAGCTTACCTGGAGAGCCCCAGCATTTT. Amino acid sequence: CASSLPGEPQHF. Filled out from reference TRBV7-6 and TRBJ1-5, the complete variable domain reads GAGVSQSPRYKVTKRGQDVALRCDPISGHVSLYWYRQALGQGPEFLTYFNYEAQQDKSGLPNDRFSAERPEGSISTLTIQRTEQRDSAMYRCASSLPGEPQHFGDGTRLSIL.

This chain connects TRBV27 to TRBJ2-3; tentative D call: TRBD1 (6 bases). This CDR3 region has 13 residues. Germline V gives CDR1 MNHEY, CDR2 SMNVEV (reference sequence). Trimming cost V 5 bases and J 4 bases, with 10 bases left between them. The CDR3 loop is CASSQGLADTQYF. CDR3 in DNA: TGTGCCAGCAGTCAGGGGCTAGCAGATACGCAGTATTTT.

The V call is TRBV2, the J call TRBJ2-3; 10 bases agree with TRBD1. Germline loops: CDR1 SNHLY, CDR2 FYNNEI. The CDR3 spans 15 residues. The V segment lost 3 bases and the J segment 5 bases; nucleotides outside the gene matches: 5. CDR3 amino acids: CASSDGTGDEDTQYF. The CDR3 DNA reads TGTGCCAGCAGTGATGGGACAGGGGATGAAGATACGCAGTATTTT.

This clone has a single count. The CDR3 reads CASSSDREGVYGYTF. The DNA for the CDR3 is TGTGCCAGCAGTTCGGACAGGGAAGGCGTCTATGGCTACACCTTC. This sequence joins TRBV28 and TRBJ1-2; TRBD1 matches 8 bases. V was clipped by 4 bases and J by 4 bases; unmatched bases: 8. Germline loops: CDR1 MDHEN, CDR2 SYDVKM. The length of the CDR3 is 15 residues.

V gene TRBV10-3 combines with J gene TRBJ2-3; TRBD2 aligns across 8 bases. CDR3 length: 14 amino acids. The V and J ends lost 7 bases and 4 bases, in that order; junction bases with no gene match: 7. Per germline, CDR1 ENHRY and CDR2 SYGVKD. The CDR3 nucleotides read TGTGCCATCACTCCGGGACTAGGGTCAGATACGCAGTATTTT. Translation: CAITPGLGSDTQYF.

The J gene is TRBJ1-4, the V gene TRBV5-4; D remains unclear. The germline V and J ends were trimmed by 0 bases and 7 bases, with 7 bases remaining between them. The CDR3 has 13 amino acids. CDR1 is SGHNT and CDR2 is YYREEE in the germline V gene (reference sequence). Here the CDR3 reads CASSLENGEKLFF. Here the CDR3 DNA reads TGTGCCAGCAGCTTGGAGAACGGTGAAAAACTGTTTTTT.

The rearrangement links TRBV19 to TRBJ1-2, with a tentative D call TRBD1 (6 bases). CDR3 length equals 16 residues. The germline CDR1 and CDR2 sequences are LNHDA and SQIVND (reference sequence). V lost 5 bases, J lost 7 bases, and 23 bases lay in between. For the CDR3, the DNA is TGTGCCAGTAGTCACTCCCACAGGGAATCCCTAGTTGGCTACACCTTC. This gives the protein CASSHSHRESLVGYTF.

The table lists this clone with a count of one. The genes are TRBV27 and TRBJ2-6, with D tentatively TRBD1 (6 bases). V was pared by 3 bases and J by 0 bases, with 9 bases between. Germline lookup yields CDR1 MNHEY and CDR2 SMNVEV (reference sequence). The CDR3 totals 16 residues. The CDR3 DNA is TGTGCCAGCAGTTTTCAGGGGAGCTCTGGGGCCAACGTCCTGACTTTC. Its translation: CASSFQGSSGANVLTF.

This chain connects TRBV7-8 to TRBJ2-3; 8 bases are shared with TRBD2. This CDR3 contains 16 residues. V shed 1 base, J shed 1 base, and the junction held 4 bases outside the gene matches. Germline V CDR1 and CDR2: SGHVS, FQNEAQ. The CDR3 protein is CASSLERGTRTDTQYF. DNA of the CDR3: TGTGCCAGCAGCTTAGAGCGGGGGACACGCACAGATACGCAGTATTTT.

The V and J genes are TRBV7-8 and TRBJ2-1; D possibly corresponds to TRBD1 (6 bases). Between the trimmed V and J ends, which lost 1 base and 9 bases, there was a span of 16 bases. Germline V gene sequence: CDR1 SGHVS, CDR2 FQNEAQ. The CDR3 runs to 15 residues. The DNA for the CDR3 is TGTGCCAGCAGCTTAGACCAACTACAGGGAAGTGAGCAGTTCTTC. Encoded protein: CASSLDQLQGSEQFF.

The chain uses TRBV15 and TRBJ2-3; D ambiguous. The CDR3 contains 13 residues. Germline V lookup: CDR1 LNHNV, CDR2 YYDKDF (reference sequence). V was pared by 0 bases and J by 6 bases, with 7 bases between. The CDR3 sequence: CATSRDRSDTQYF. CDR3 in DNA: TGTGCCACCAGCAGAGATAGGAGCGATACGCAGTATTTT.

The CDR3 loop is CASSVCHGAETGDSNQPQHF. CDR3 DNA: TGTGCCAGCAGCGTTTGTCATGGTGCAGAGACAGGGGATAGCAATCAGCCCCAGCATTTT. The chain has TRBV9 and TRBJ1-5; the match to TRBD1 covers 8 bases. The CDR3 is made up of 20 amino acids. The germline V gene encodes CDR1 SGDLS and CDR2 YYNGEE. V dropped 2 bases and J dropped 0; count of bases not matched to a gene: 16.

The chain employs TRBV30 and TRBJ2-2; D call uncertain. In germline, CDR1 is GTSNPN, CDR2 SVGIG (reference sequence). The CDR3 covers 13 residues. Trimming removed 0 bases from V and 6 bases from J, with 8 bases in between. CDR3 residues: CAWSVYFSGELFF. The DNA for the CDR3 is TGTGCCTGGAGTGTTTATTTTTCCGGGGAGCTGTTTTTT.

This chain links TRBV29-1 with TRBJ1-2, with D hard to call. Trimming took off 4 bases at V and 8 bases at J, with 8 bases between the two ends. There are 10 residues in the CDR3. Germline CDR1 and CDR2: SQVTM and ANQGSEA. CDR3 nucleotides: TGCAGCGTTGGCTACGAGGGCTACACCTTC. It codes for CSVGYEGYTF.

This chain connects TRBV7-4 to TRBJ1-3; 11 bases map to TRBD1. V dropped 5 bases and J dropped 2; count of bases not matched to a gene: 5. CDR1 is SGHVT, CDR2 SQSDAQ, per germline. The CDR3 runs 16 residues. CDR3 region: CASSHGQGAAGNTIYF. The CDR3 DNA reads TGTGCCAGCAGCCACGGACAGGGGGCTGCTGGAAACACCATATATTTT.

The V and J genes are TRBV7-2 and TRBJ2-3; D not certain. The CDR3 spans 15 residues. CDR1 SGHTA and CDR2 FQGNSA come from the germline V gene. The V end lost 3 bases, the J end lost 5 bases, and 15 bases lay between the germline ends. The CDR3 nucleotides read TGTGCCAGCAGCTTTTATTCCGCGAACCAAGATACGCAGTATTTT. Amino acids: CASSFYSANQDTQYF.